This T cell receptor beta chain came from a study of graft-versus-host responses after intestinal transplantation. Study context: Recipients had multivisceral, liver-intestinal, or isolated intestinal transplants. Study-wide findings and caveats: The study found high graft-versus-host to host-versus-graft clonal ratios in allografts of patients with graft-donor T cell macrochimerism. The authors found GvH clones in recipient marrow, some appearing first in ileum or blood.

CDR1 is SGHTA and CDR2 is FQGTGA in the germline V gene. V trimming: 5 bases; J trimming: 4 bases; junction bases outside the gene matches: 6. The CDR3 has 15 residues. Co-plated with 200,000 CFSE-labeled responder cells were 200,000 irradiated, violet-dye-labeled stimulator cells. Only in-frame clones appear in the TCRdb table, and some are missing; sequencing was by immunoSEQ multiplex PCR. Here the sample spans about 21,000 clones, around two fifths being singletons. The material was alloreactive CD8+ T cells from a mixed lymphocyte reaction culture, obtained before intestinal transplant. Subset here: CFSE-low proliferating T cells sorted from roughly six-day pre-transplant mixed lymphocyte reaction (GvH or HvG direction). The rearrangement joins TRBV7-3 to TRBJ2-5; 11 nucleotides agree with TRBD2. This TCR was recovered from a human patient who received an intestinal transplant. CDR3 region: CASSLPTSGIETQYF. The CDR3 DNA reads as TGTGCCAGCAGCCTACCGACTAGCGGGATAGAGACCCAGTACTTC.